This is a list of T cell receptor beta chains from one sample in a study of CD8+ T cells in alopecia areata. The assay was immunoSEQ multiplex PCR, and TCRdb's table has in-frame clones only and misses some. Among approximately 200,000 clones listed, about 60% were seen once. The sample was CD4+ T cells sorted from blood, taken at week 4, from a patient treated with tofacitinib. Receptors were obtained from a human donor with alopecia areata. CDR3s include the opening cysteine and the closing phenylalanine or tryptophan. A D gene is named only where the DNA matches it firmly. Size tells how often a clone was seen (once, few, many) or the class of an expanded clone, and some rows leave it out.

J,D,V,size,DNA,CDR3
TRBJ2-3,-,TRBV5-1,few,TGCGCCAGCAGCTTGTCGAGCTCCCCTACAGATACGCAGTATTTT,CASSLSSSPTDTQYF
TRBJ2-5,TRBD2,TRBV29-1,once,TGCAGCGTTGTAGGCGGGACTAGAACAGAGACCCAGTACTTC,CSVVGGTRTETQYF
TRBJ2-5,-,TRBV5-4,-,TGTGCCAGCAGCTCAAGCCAAGAGACCCAGTACTTC,CASSSSQETQYF
TRBJ1-5,-,TRBV30,-,TGTGCCTGGAGTCAGGACTCAAATCAGCCCCAGCATTTT,CAWSQDSNQPQHF
TRBJ2-1,TRBD2,TRBV29-1,-,TGCAGCGTTGAACTAGGGAGGGCAGCCTCCTACAATGAGCAGTTCTTC,CSVELGRAASYNEQFF
TRBJ1-5,TRBD1,TRBV4-2,-,TGTGCCAGCAGCCAGACTCCCGGGACAGGGGCGCAGCCCCAGCATTTT,CASSQTPGTGAQPQHF
TRBJ1-2,-,TRBV29-1,-,TGCAGCGTTCAATTGGCCTGGATTGGCTACACCTTC,CSVQLAWIGYTF
TRBJ2-1,TRBD2,TRBV5-1,once,TGCGCCAGCAGCCCCGACCCAGCGGGGGGGCTTAAGTTCTTC,CASSPDPAGGLKFF
TRBJ1-1,-,TRBV7-9,-,TGTGCCAGCAGCTTGCAAGGGAGCACTGAAGCTTTCTTT,CASSLQGSTEAFF
TRBJ1-6,-,TRBV4-3,-,TGCGCCAGCAGCCAATCAGTTACGCCAGGAGATTCACCCCTCCACTTT,CASSQSVTPGDSPLHF
TRBJ1-4,-,TRBV30,-,TGTGCCTGGAGTCGGAGCTCTAATGAAAAACTGTTTTTT,CAWSRSSNEKLFF
TRBJ1-2,-,TRBV4-2,-,TGTGCCAGCAGCCAAGCGGACTCTTACACCTTC,CASSQADSYTF
TRBJ1-6,TRBD1,TRBV7-9,-,TGTGCCAGCAGCTCTGGGACAGGGGGCTATTCACCCCTCCACTTT,CASSSGTGGYSPLHF
TRBJ2-3,TRBD2,TRBV27,-,TGTGCCAGCAGTTTCGGGGGGGGAGATACGCAGTATTTT,CASSFGGGDTQYF
TRBJ1-1,-,TRBV7-8,-,TGTGCCAGCAGCTTGGCTGGGTCTGAAGCTTTCTTT,CASSLAGSEAFF
TRBJ1-1,-,TRBV9,few,TGTGCCAGCAGCGTGGACAGCTTGAACACTGAAGCTTTCTTT,CASSVDSLNTEAFF
TRBJ1-5,-,TRBV2,-,TGTGCCAGCAGGCCCGACAGTTTTAGCAATCAGCCCCAGCATTTT,CASRPDSFSNQPQHF
TRBJ1-4,-,TRBV6-5,-,TGTGCCAGCAGTCGGGGGGGGGCGGATGAAAAACTGTTTTTT,CASSRGGADEKLFF
TRBJ2-1,-,TRBV29-1,-,TGCAGCGTCGGTGGTTCCTACAATGAGCAGTTCTTC,CSVGGSYNEQFF
TRBJ1-1,-,TRBV30,-,TGTGCCTGGACCTTCTCACGGGGCACTGAAGCTTTCTTT,CAWTFSRGTEAFF
TRBJ2-7,TRBD2,TRBV25-1,-,TGTGCCAGCAGTGATGCTAGCGGTTATTCCTACGAGCAGTACTTC,CASSDASGYSYEQYF
TRBJ1-6,TRBD1,TRBV27,-,TGTGCCAGCAGTCCCGACCTGACAGGGGAAGGTGGATCACCCCTCCACTTT,CASSPDLTGEGGSPLHF
TRBJ2-5,-,TRBV5-1,-,TGCGCCAGCAGCTCACCCCGACAGGTCCGGGGCGGGGAGACCCAGTACTTC,CASSSPRQVRGGETQYF
TRBJ2-5,-,TRBV7-2,-,TGTGCCAGCAGCTTAGCCCTGGGCTACCAAGAGACCCAGTACTTC,CASSLALGYQETQYF
TRBJ1-4,-,TRBV10-3,-,TGTGCCATCAGTCAGCGGGAGGGGAATGAAAAACTGTTTTTT,CAISQREGNEKLFF
TRBJ2-3,TRBD2,TRBV10-3,-,TGTGCCATCAGTCCGGGAGGGGCCACAGATACGCAGTATTTT,CAISPGGATDTQYF